A single sample gave rise to the 24 T cell receptor beta chains below, sequenced in a study of T cells in Graves' hyperthyroidism and ophthalmopathy. Amplification of TCR beta CDR3 regions was performed using RNA transcripts as template. First-round RT-PCR targeting the TCR CDR3 was performed with the HTBI primer set. One entry per CDR3 protein, called by TCRdb with MiXCR from the multiplex PCR reads. The data contain about 500,000 distinct CDR3 sequences, around an eighth of them singletons. Sequencing input: blood. These receptors came from a woman aged 18 to 35 with Graves' hyperthyroidism.

This clonotype showed up many times. The J gene is TRBJ2-3, the V gene TRBV29-1; 11 nucleotides align to TRBD2. V dropped 6 bases and J dropped 4; count of bases not matched to a gene: 12. Germline V gene sequence: CDR1 SQVTM, CDR2 ANQGSEA. The CDR3 has 16 amino acids. In nucleotides, the CDR3 is TGCAGCGTCGCCCCTAGCGGGAGGTCTTTTCCAGATACGCAGTATTTT. Translated, it gives CSVAPSGRSFPDTQYF.

This clonotype was counted many times. The chain has TRBV11-1 and TRBJ2-1, with D unresolved. V lost 5 bases to trimming and J lost 5 bases, with 10 bases between them. This CDR3 spans 13 amino acids. Germline V gene sequence: CDR1 SGHAT, CDR2 FQDESV (reference sequence). CDR3 region: CASSRPVNNEQFF. The CDR3 nucleotides are TGTGCCAGCAGCCGGCCGGTCAACAATGAGCAGTTCTTC.

In this sample, this clonotype turned up many times. The V call is TRBV30, the J call TRBJ1-5; 7 positions match TRBD1. This CDR3 spans 15 amino acids. Germline V lookup: CDR1 GTSNPN, CDR2 SVGIG (reference sequence). V shed 1 base and J 3 bases; nucleotides not matched to a gene: 6. CDR3 region: CAWSEPGQLNQPQHF. DNA of the CDR3: TGTGCCTGGAGTGAGCCGGGACAGCTCAATCAGCCCCAGCATTTT.

There are many counts of this clonotype. The chain carries TRBV18 and TRBJ1-1; weak D call: TRBD1 (6 bases). V was pared by 11 bases and J by 10 bases, with 17 bases between. The CDR3 totals 11 residues. Germline loops: CDR1 KGHSH, CDR2 LQKENI. The CDR3 reads CAVDGGHGAFF. The DNA for the CDR3 is TGTGCCGTTGACGGGGGGCACGGAGCTTTCTTT.

This clonotype appeared many times. The chain combines TRBV28 with TRBJ2-7; a possible D gene is TRBD2 (6 bases). This CDR3 is 13 amino acids long. Germline loops: CDR1 MDHEN, CDR2 SYDVKM. V lost 6 bases and J lost 3, with 12 bases in between. The CDR3 bases are TGTGCCAGCAGGGATAGCGGCAGCTACGAGCAGTACTTC. Its translation is CASRDSGSYEQYF.

CDR3 amino acids: CAINEQGNNQPQHF. In nucleotides, the CDR3 is TGTGCCATCAATGAACAGGGAAATAATCAGCCCCAGCATTTT. The chain uses TRBV28 and TRBJ1-5; possibly TRBD1 for D (6 bases). Germline loops: CDR1 MDHEN, CDR2 SYDVKM. This CDR3 is built from 14 residues. V lost 10 bases to trimming and J lost 4 bases, with 17 bases between them.

The rearrangement uses TRBV13 and TRBJ2-1; no clear D. Trimming stripped 5 bases from V and 3 bases from J, with 11 bases between. In germline, CDR1 is PRHDT, CDR2 FYEKMQ (reference sequence). The CDR3 length is 14 residues. CDR3 in DNA: TGTGCCAGCAGCACCGAGACCCACTACAATGAGCAGTTCTTC. Its protein product is CASSTETHYNEQFF.

This clonotype has at least ten counts. The J gene is TRBJ2-4, the V gene TRBV6-2 or TRBV6-3; D may be TRBD1 (5 bases). V was pared by 10 bases and J by 5 bases, with 18 bases between. This CDR3 has 14 amino acids. In germline, CDR1 is MNHEY, CDR2 SVGEGT. As DNA, the CDR3 is TGTGCCACCTGGGGCGCCGAGGACCAAAACATTCAGTACTTC. It codes for CATWGAEDQNIQYF.

This clonotype was seen a handful of times. The chain uses TRBV7-9 and TRBJ1-2, with D tentatively TRBD1 (6 bases). The CDR3 totals 13 residues. Germline assignment: CDR1 SEHNR and CDR2 FQNEAQ (reference sequence). V lost 6 bases to trimming and J lost 6 bases, with 14 bases between them. The DNA of the CDR3 is TGTGCCAGCAGAAAGGGGGGGGGAAATGGCTACACCTTC. Protein: CASRKGGGNGYTF.

This clonotype was detected only a few times. This may come from a read error, since a much larger clone is one base off. The chain has TRBV13 and TRBJ2-3; TRBD1 might be the D (6 bases). CDR1 and CDR2 from the germline V gene are PRHDT and FYEKMQ (reference sequence). This CDR3 comprises 15 residues. CDR3: CTSSLGGQTTDTQYF. The CDR3 DNA is TGTACCAGCAGCTTAGGTGGACAGACTACAGATACGCAGTATTTT.

With regard to this clonotype: A read error may explain this, as a much larger clone is one base away. The CDR3 spells CASSYERGGELFF. CDR3 nucleotides: TGTGCCAGCAGTTACGAGCGAGGCGGGGAGCTGTTTTTT. This chain connects TRBV6-5 to TRBJ2-2; D remains unclear. In germline, CDR1 is MNHEY, CDR2 SVGAGI. The V end lost 2 bases, the J end lost 7 bases, and 8 bases lay between the germline ends. The CDR3 contains 13 residues.

This clonotype has more than one count but fewer than ten. This may be a read error, as it is one base from a much larger clone. The rearrangement joins TRBV12-3 or TRBV12-4 to TRBJ1-2; D uncertain. The CDR3 runs 15 residues. CDR3 in DNA: TGTGCCAGCAGTACATCAGTGCCGTCTAACTGTGGCTACACCTTC. This encodes CASSTSVPSNCGYTF.

This clonotype was seen a handful of times. This chain connects TRBV29-1 to TRBJ1-4; 10 nucleotides match TRBD1. Germline-derived CDR1 and CDR2 are SQVTM and ANQGSEA. The CDR3 consists of 13 residues. Trimming removed 5 bases from V and 6 bases from J; junction bases left unmatched: 3. This chain's CDR3 is CSVTGTGDEKLFF. The CDR3 DNA follows: TGCAGCGTTACCGGGACAGGGGATGAAAAACTGTTTTTT.

Here the CDR3 DNA reads TGTGCCAGTAGCCTTGACAGGCTGGGGCTCTATAATTCACCCCTCCACTTT. It encodes CASSLDRLGLYNSPLHF. V and J are TRBV19 and TRBJ1-6; perhaps TRBD1 as D (6 bases). This CDR3 region has 17 residues. Germline CDR1 and CDR2: LNHDA and SQIVND (reference sequence). V was shortened by 6 bases and J by 3 bases, with 18 bases between the two germline ends.

This clonotype was counted only a few times. J is TRBJ2-3 and V is TRBV19; TRBD2 matches at 11 bases. CDR3 size: 15 residues. Unmatched junction bases numbered 6, after V lost 4 bases and J lost 6 bases. Germline CDR1 LNHDA, CDR2 SQIVND (reference sequence). DNA of the CDR3: TGTGCCAGTAGTACTACTAGCGGGAGTTTTGATACGCAGTATTTT. The encoded protein is CASSTTSGSFDTQYF.

This clonotype has ten or more counts. V gene TRBV30 combines with J gene TRBJ2-1; the match to TRBD2 covers 12 bases. Germline V lookup: CDR1 GTSNPN, CDR2 SVGIG (reference sequence). With V trimmed by 3 bases and J by 8 bases, 5 bases remained unmatched. The CDR3 runs 14 residues. The CDR3, as DNA: TGTGCCTGGAGCCCGGGACTAGCGGGCCATGAGCAGTTCTTC. It codes for CAWSPGLAGHEQFF.

This clonotype was counted many times. The V call is TRBV10-3, the J call TRBJ1-1; possibly TRBD1 for D (5 bases). The germline V and J ends were trimmed by 6 bases and 0 bases, with 14 bases remaining between them. The CDR3 totals 15 residues. Germline assignment: CDR1 ENHRY and CDR2 SYGVKD. The CDR3 is CAISGTFLVNTEAFF. CDR3 DNA: TGTGCCATCAGCGGGACGTTTCTTGTGAACACTGAAGCTTTCTTT.

This clonotype was detected ten times or more. V and J are TRBV20-1 and TRBJ2-3, with D maybe TRBD2 (6 bases). The CDR3 length is 16 residues. V was shortened by 3 bases and J by 0 bases, with 16 bases between the two germline ends. Germline V lookup: CDR1 DFQATT, CDR2 SNEGSKA (reference sequence). The CDR3, as DNA: TGCAGTGCTAGGGCCATTCGGCGGGGTAGCACAGATACGCAGTATTTT. It is translated as CSARAIRRGSTDTQYF.

This clonotype was seen a few times. The rearrangement uses TRBV7-9 and TRBJ2-2; 8 bases are shared with TRBD1. After removal of 5 bases from V and 4 bases from J, the junction contained 9 bases not matched to a gene. Germline-derived CDR1 and CDR2 are SEHNR and FQNEAQ (reference sequence). The CDR3 contains 16 residues. DNA of the CDR3: TGTGCCAGCAGCCTTAGACAGGGGTTGGCCACCGGGGAGCTGTTTTTT. It is translated as CASSLRQGLATGELFF.

This clonotype appeared many times. V usage is TRBV27 and J usage is TRBJ1-1; TRBD1 matches 9 bases. CDR1 MNHEY and CDR2 SMNVEV come from the germline V gene (reference sequence). Germline trimming cut 5 bases from V and 3 bases from J; bases unmatched to any gene: 4. The CDR3 sequence is 14 residues long. This CDR3 is CASSPRTGDTEAFF. The CDR3 DNA reads as TGTGCCAGCAGTCCACGGACAGGGGACACTGAAGCTTTCTTT.

In its sample, this clonotype was seen many times. The rearrangement links TRBV2 to TRBJ2-3; 10 positions match TRBD2. J gave up 2 bases and V 4 bases, and 3 bases lay outside the gene matches. CDR1 SNHLY and CDR2 FYNNEI come from the germline V gene. This CDR3 comprises 15 residues. The CDR3 region is CASSAAGGYTDTQYF. The CDR3 DNA sequence: TGTGCCAGCAGTGCAGCGGGAGGGTACACAGATACGCAGTATTTT.

The V gene is TRBV12-3 or TRBV12-4, the J gene TRBJ2-3; either TRBD1 or TRBD2 may supply D (5 bases each). V lost 7 bases and J lost 4, with 15 bases in between. This CDR3 comprises 14 residues. DNA for the CDR3: TGTGCCAGCATGCCCGGGGCCACGGCAGATACGCAGTATTTT. As protein: CASMPGATADTQYF.

This clonotype was counted between two and nine times. The V gene is TRBV18, the J gene TRBJ1-2; D call uncertain. V was cut by 0 bases and J by 1 base, with 6 bases left in between. Germline V CDR1 and CDR2: KGHSH, LQKENI. CDR3 size: 14 residues. CDR3 amino acids: CASSPPVINYGYTF. CDR3 DNA sequence: TGTGCCAGCTCACCACCGGTCATTAACTATGGCTACACCTTC.

This clonotype was recorded at least ten times. The V call is TRBV11-3, the J call TRBJ2-1; D possibly uses TRBD1 or TRBD2 (5 bases each). The CDR3 is made up of 13 amino acids. Trimming removed 5 bases from V and 6 bases from J, with 11 bases in between. Germline CDR1 is SGHNT and CDR2 is YENEEA. The CDR3 protein is CASSPEGRNEQFF. CDR3 DNA sequence: TGTGCCAGCAGCCCTGAGGGGCGCAATGAGCAGTTCTTC.